This TCR beta chain came from a study of T cell repertoires in cytomegalovirus infection. The CDR3 spans 15 residues. CDR1 and CDR2 (germline): LGHNA, YSLEER. Trimming cost V 0 bases and J 0 bases, with 9 bases left between them. From the reads, TCRdb called clonotypes with MiXCR, one entry per CDR3 protein. The top ten clones hold about 37% of a sample with 100,000 to 150,000 distinct CDR3 sequences, more than 20% of them seen once. This clonotype was picked up many times. Its antigen is not identified. V is TRBV4-3 and J is TRBJ2-7; possibly TRBD2 for D (5 bases). Sequencing was performed on PBMCs, sequenced either directly or after in vitro stimulation (not recorded which). This clonotype originated in a human donor in good health (CMV status not recorded). Some clones in this sample may be carry-over from other donors' samples. The CDR3 is CASSQDYAGSYEQYF. The DNA for the CDR3 is TGCGCCAGCAGCCAAGATTACGCGGGCTCCTACGAGCAGTACTTC.